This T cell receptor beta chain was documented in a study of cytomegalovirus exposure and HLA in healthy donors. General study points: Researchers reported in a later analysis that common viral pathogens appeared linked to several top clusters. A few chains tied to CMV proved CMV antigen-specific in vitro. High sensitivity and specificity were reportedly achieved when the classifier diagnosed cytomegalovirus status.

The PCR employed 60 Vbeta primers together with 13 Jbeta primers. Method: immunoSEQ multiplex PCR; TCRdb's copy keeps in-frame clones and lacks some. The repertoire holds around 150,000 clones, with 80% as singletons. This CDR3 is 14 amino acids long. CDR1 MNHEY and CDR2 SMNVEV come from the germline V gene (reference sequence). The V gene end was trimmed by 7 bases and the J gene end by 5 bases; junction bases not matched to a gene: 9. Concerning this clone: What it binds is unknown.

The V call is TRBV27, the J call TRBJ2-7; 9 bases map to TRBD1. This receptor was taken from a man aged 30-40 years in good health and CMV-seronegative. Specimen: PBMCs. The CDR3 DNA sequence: TGTGCCAGCAAAACAGGGGGCGCGGGGGACGAGCAGTACTTC. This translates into CASKTGGAGDEQYF.